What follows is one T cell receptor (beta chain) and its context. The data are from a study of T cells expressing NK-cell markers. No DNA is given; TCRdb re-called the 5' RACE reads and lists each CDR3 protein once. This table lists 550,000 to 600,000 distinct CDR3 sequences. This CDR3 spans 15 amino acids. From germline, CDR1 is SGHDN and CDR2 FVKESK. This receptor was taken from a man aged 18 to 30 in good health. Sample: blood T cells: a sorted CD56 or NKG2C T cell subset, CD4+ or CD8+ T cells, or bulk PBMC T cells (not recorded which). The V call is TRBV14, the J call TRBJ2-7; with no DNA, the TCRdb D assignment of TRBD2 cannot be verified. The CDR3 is CASSRGTSGTNEQYF.